A single sample gave rise to the 12 T cell receptor beta chains below, sequenced in a study of cytomegalovirus exposure and HLA in healthy donors. In the PCR, 60 Vbeta and 13 Jbeta primers were used. Some clones are missing from TCRdb's copy, which holds only in-frame ones; the method was immunoSEQ multiplex PCR. Here the sample spans around 140,000 clones, more than 75% being singletons. Specimen: PBMCs. These receptors were obtained from a man aged 45-65 years in good health and CMV-seronegative.

This chain connects TRBV18 to TRBJ2-5, with 8 bases identical to TRBD1. Trimming cost V 5 bases and J 5 bases; bases outside gene matches: 10. Germline loops: CDR1 KGHSH, CDR2 LQKENI. There are 15 residues in the CDR3. CDR3 bases: TGTGCCAGCTCATCCCGGCAGGGGGCAAGGGAGACCCAGTACTTC. Residues: CASSSRQGARETQYF.

This clone was picked up a small number of times. The J gene is TRBJ2-5, the V gene TRBV5-5, with 8 bases matching TRBD1. The closer fit of TRBJ2-7 to the DNA end suggests the J call may be wrong. CDR3 length: 15 residues. The germline V gene has CDR1 SGHKS and CDR2 YYEKEE (reference sequence). CDR3: CASSFSGTGTYEQYF. Here the CDR3 DNA reads TGTGCCAGCAGCTTTTCCGGGACAGGAACCTACGAGCAGTACTTC.

CDR3 bases: TGTGCCAGCAGCTTAGGGGGGGTTGGTGAGCAGTTCTTC. Its translation is CASSLGGVGEQFF. The chain has TRBV11-2 and TRBJ2-1; a weak D match, TRBD2 (6 bases). Trimming took off 1 base at V and 9 bases at J, with 10 bases between the two ends. CDR3 length: 13 amino acids. The germline V gene encodes CDR1 SGHAT and CDR2 FQNNGV.

A few counts support this clone. V is TRBV7-2 and J is TRBJ1-6, with D possibly being TRBD1 (6 bases). CDR3 length: 15 residues. V shed 4 bases and J shed 7 bases, with 14 bases lying between them. Germline V gene data show CDR1 as SGHTA and CDR2 as FQGNSA. CDR3 in DNA: TGTGCCAGCAGCTCAGACAGGCTAACCAATTCACCCCTCCACTTT. Its protein is CASSSDRLTNSPLHF. The full variable domain, with the rest looked up from reference TRBV7-2 and TRBJ1-6, is GAGVSQSPSNKVTEKGKDVELRCDPISGHTALYWYRQSLGQGLEFLIYFQGNSAPDKSGLPSDRFSAERTGGSVSTLTIQRTQQEDSAVYLCASSSDRLTNSPLHFGNGTRLTVT.

This clone was observed a few times. The genes are TRBV6-6 and TRBJ2-1; possibly TRBD2 for D (6 bases). This CDR3 has 16 amino acids. Germline values: CDR1 MNHNY, CDR2 SVGAGI (reference sequence). The V gene lost 2 bases and the J gene lost 0 bases, with 11 bases spanning the gap. Here the CDR3 reads CASSYLAPSSYNEQFF. As DNA, the CDR3 is TGTGCCAGCAGTTACCTAGCGCCCAGCTCCTACAATGAGCAGTTCTTC.

This clone was found once. J is TRBJ2-7 and V is TRBV6-1; the match to TRBD1 covers 8 bases. Germline CDR1 and CDR2: MNHNS and SASEGT. The CDR3 length is 16 residues. V lost 3 bases and J lost 0; bases outside the gene matches: 7. CDR3 sequence (DNA): TGTGCCAGCAGTGATCCTGGACAGGGACTCTCCTACGAGCAGTACTTC. Translation: CASSDPGQGLSYEQYF.

The J gene is TRBJ1-2, the V gene TRBV6-5; TRBD1 agrees at 9 bases. The CDR3 spans 14 residues. Germline values: CDR1 MNHEY, CDR2 SVGAGI. Trimming took 6 bases from V and 2 from J; bases not matched to a gene: 4. CDR3 in amino acids: CASRDRGRNYGYTF. The CDR3 DNA is TGTGCCAGCAGGGACAGGGGTAGGAACTATGGCTACACCTTC.

The V and J genes are TRBV5-1 and TRBJ2-1, with TRBD1 matching over 9 bases. The CDR3 totals 14 residues. J lost 8 bases, V lost 4 bases, and 7 bases had no gene match. Per the germline V gene, CDR1 is SGHRS and CDR2 is YFSETQ. The CDR3 nucleotides are TGCGCCAGCAGCATGGAAGACAGGGGGGATGAGCAGTTCTTC. This translates into CASSMEDRGDEQFF.

The J gene is TRBJ2-3, the V gene TRBV27; D not resolved. Germline assignment: CDR1 MNHEY and CDR2 SMNVEV (reference sequence). The CDR3 is 15 residues long. Trimming took 4 bases from V and 0 from J, leaving 11 bases between them. The CDR3: CASSSSPTSTDTQYF. In DNA form, the CDR3 reads TGTGCCAGCAGTTCCTCGCCGACTAGCACAGATACGCAGTATTTT.

The gene calls are TRBV5-1 and TRBJ2-1; 8 bases are shared with TRBD1. The V and J ends lost 6 bases and 7 bases, in that order; junction bases with no gene match: 9. The CDR3 runs 14 residues. Per germline, CDR1 SGHRS and CDR2 YFSETQ. The CDR3 spells CASMPGGSGNEQFF. CDR3 nucleotides: TGCGCCAGCATGCCAGGGGGCTCGGGGAATGAGCAGTTCTTC. Together with reference TRBV5-1 and TRBJ2-1, the CDR3 gives the full variable domain: KAGVTQTPRYLIKTRGQQVTLSCSPISGHRSVSWYQQTPGQGLQFLFEYFSETQRNKGNFPGRFSGRQFSNSRSEMNVSTLELGDSALYLCASMPGGSGNEQFFGPGTRLTVL.

The chain couples TRBV15 to TRBJ2-5; D is undetermined. Near its end, the DNA agrees better with TRBJ2-7, so the J call may be wrong. Germline V gene sequence: CDR1 LNHNV, CDR2 YYDKDF (reference sequence). This CDR3 has 14 amino acids. CDR3: CATSRPPNAYEQYF. CDR3 DNA: TGTGCCACCAGCAGACCCCCAAACGCTTACGAGCAGTACTTC.

In its sample, this clone was seen once. This CDR3 is CSATYQKEAFF. The CDR3 region has the DNA TGCAGTGCCACATACCAGAAAGAAGCTTTCTTT. This chain links TRBV20-1 with TRBJ1-1; D gene uncertain. Germline V gene lookup returns CDR1 DFQATT and CDR2 SNEGSKA (reference sequence). The CDR3 is 11 amino acids. Trimming took off 6 bases at V and 8 bases at J, with 13 bases between the two ends.